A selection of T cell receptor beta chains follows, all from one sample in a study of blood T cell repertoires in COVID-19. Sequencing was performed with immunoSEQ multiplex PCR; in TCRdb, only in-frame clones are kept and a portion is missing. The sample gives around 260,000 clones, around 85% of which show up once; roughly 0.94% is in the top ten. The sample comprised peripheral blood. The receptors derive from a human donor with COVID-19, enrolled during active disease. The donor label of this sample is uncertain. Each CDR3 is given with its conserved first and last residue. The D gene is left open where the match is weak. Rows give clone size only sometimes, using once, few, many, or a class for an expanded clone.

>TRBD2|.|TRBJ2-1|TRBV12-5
TGTGCTAGTGGCCCCGGGACTAGCGGATACAATGAGCAGTTCTTC
CASGPGTSGYNEQFF
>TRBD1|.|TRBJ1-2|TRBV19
TGTGCCAGTAGCGGACAGGGGAGTGGCGGCTACACCTTC
CASSGQGSGGYTF
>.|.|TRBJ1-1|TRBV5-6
TGTGCCAGCACCGAGAGAGAAAACACTGAAGCTTTCTTT
CASTERENTEAFF
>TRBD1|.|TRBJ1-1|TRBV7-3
TGTGCCAGCAGCTATCGGCCAGGGGGAACCATGAACACTGAAGCTTTCTTT
CASSYRPGGTMNTEAFF
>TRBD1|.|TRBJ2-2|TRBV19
TGTGCCAGTAGTACGGGACAGGGGACGGCCGGGGAGCTGTTTTTT
CASSTGQGTAGELFF
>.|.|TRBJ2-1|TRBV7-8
TGTGCCAGCACCCACTACCGGGAGTCCTACAATGAGCAGTTCTTC
CASTHYRESYNEQFF
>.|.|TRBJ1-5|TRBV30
TGTGCCTGGGGTGGAGGGAGCCAGCCCCAGCATTTT
CAWGGGSQPQHF
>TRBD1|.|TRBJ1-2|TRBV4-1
TGCGCCAGCAGCTTGCGTGAGGGACAGGGAGTAGCTAACTATGGCTACACCTTC
CASSLREGQGVANYGYTF
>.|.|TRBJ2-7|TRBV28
TGTGCCAGCAGTTTAGGGGCCAGGGGCCCGGTGGGCTCCTACGAGCAGTACTTC
CASSLGARGPVGSYEQYF
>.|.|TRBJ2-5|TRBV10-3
TGTGCCATCAGTGAGCAGGGCTACCAAGAGACCCAGTACTTC
CAISEQGYQETQYF
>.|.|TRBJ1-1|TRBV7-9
TGTGCCAGCAGCTCGGTAGGGGCGAACACTGAAGCTTTCTTT
CASSSVGANTEAFF
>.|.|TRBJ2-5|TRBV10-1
TGCGCCAGCAGTGATGGCGAAGGGAAGGGGTTAGAGACCCAGTACTTC
CASSDGEGKGLETQYF
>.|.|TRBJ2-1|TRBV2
TGTGCCAGCAGTGAATTTGTCTCCGGCGGGTACTCCTACAATGAGCAGTTCTTC
CASSEFVSGGYSYNEQFF
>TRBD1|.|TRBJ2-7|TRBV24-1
TGTGCCACCAGTGAAGGACAGGGGAGCTACGAGCAGTACTTC
CATSEGQGSYEQYF
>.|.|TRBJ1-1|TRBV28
TGTGCCAGCATGGGTGGGGGCATGAACACTGAAGCTTTCTTT
CASMGGGMNTEAFF
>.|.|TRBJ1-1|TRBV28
TGTGCCAGCCGTGGGCAGGGTTTGAACACTGAAGCTTTCTTT
CASRGQGLNTEAFF
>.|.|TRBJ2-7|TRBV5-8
TGTGCCAGCAGCAACCTTCGGTTCAACGAGCAGTACTTC
CASSNLRFNEQYF
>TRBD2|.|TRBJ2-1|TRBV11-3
TGTGCCAGCAGCTCTAGCGGGAGGGTTTCCAATGAGCAGTTCTTC
CASSSSGRVSNEQFF
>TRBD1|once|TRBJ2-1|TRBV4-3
TGCGCCAGCAGCCGGGGGACAGATTCCTACAATGAGCAGTTCTTC
CASSRGTDSYNEQFF
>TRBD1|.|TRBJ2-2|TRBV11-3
TGTGCCAGCAGCTTCGGACAGGGGAACACCGGGGAGCTGTTTTTT
CASSFGQGNTGELFF
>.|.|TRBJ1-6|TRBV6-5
TGTGCCAGCAGGGAGAGCTCCTATAATTCACCCCTCCACTTT
CASRESSYNSPLHF
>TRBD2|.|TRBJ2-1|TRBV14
TGTGCCAGCAGCCGACTAGCGGGAAACCACAATGAGCAGTTCTTC
CASSRLAGNHNEQFF
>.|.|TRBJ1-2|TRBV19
TGTGCCAGTAATCAACCCGGAGGGGTGAACTATGGCTACACCTTC
CASNQPGGVNYGYTF
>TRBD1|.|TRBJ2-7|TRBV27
TGTGCCAGCAGTTTCTCAGGGGGAAACGGCGAGCAGTACTTC
CASSFSGGNGEQYF
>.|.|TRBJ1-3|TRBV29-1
TGCAGCGTTGCTATAAGCGGAAACACCATATATTTT
CSVAISGNTIYF
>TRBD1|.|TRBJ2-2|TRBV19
TGTGCCAGTAGCCGACAGGGAATCTCACTCGACAACACCGGGGAGCTGTTTTTT
CASSRQGISLDNTGELFF
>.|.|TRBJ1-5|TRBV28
TGTGCCAGCCGTATGGGCGGGGTTCAGCCCCAGCATTTT
CASRMGGVQPQHF
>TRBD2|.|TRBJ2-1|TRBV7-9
TGTGCCAGCAGCGGGACTAGCGGTTCCTACAATGAGCAGTTCTTC
CASSGTSGSYNEQFF
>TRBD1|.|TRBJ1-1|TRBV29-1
TGCAGCGTTGACTCCAGGGGGCTTGACGCTTTCTTT
CSVDSRGLDAFF
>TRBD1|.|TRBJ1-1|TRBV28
TGTGCCAGCACCCCGGGACAGTTACTTGAAGCTTTCTTT
CASTPGQLLEAFF
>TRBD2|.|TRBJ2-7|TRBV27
TGTGCCAGCAGTTTATCGAGGGCTAGCGGGCGCGAGCAGTACTTC
CASSLSRASGREQYF
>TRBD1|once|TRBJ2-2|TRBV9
TGTGCCAGCACGTATAAACTCGCTCCAGGGGGCTCTCACACCGGGGAGCTGTTTTTT
CASTYKLAPGGSHTGELFF
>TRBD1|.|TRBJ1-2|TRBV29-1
TGCAGCGTGGGGGACAGTCTCTCCACCTTC
CSVGDSLSTF
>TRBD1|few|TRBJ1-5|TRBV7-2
TGTGCCAGCAGCTTAGCAGGGGGGACAGGGCAGCCCCAGCATTTT
CASSLAGGTGQPQHF
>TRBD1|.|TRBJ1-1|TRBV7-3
TGTGCCAGCAGACCCGACAGGGGGGCCCTTATGAACACTGAAGCTTTCTTT
CASRPDRGALMNTEAFF
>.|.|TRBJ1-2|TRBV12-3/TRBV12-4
TGTGCCAGCAGTACGCAGGGGTACTATGGCTACACCTTC
CASSTQGYYGYTF
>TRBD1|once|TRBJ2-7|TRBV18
TGTGCCAGCTCTCCCGGGACAGGGGTCTCCTACGAGCAGTACTTC
CASSPGTGVSYEQYF
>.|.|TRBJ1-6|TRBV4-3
TGCGCCAGCAGCCAAGATCGGCTGGCGGGAAGACCCCTCCACTTT
CASSQDRLAGRPLHF
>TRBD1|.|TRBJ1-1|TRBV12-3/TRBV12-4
TGTGCCAGCAGCCTCAGGGGGCAGACTGAAGCTTTCTTT
CASSLRGQTEAFF
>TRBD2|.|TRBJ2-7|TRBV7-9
TGTGCCAGCAGCTTAGCGAGACTAGCGGGCCCAAGCTCCTACGAGCAGTACTTC
CASSLARLAGPSSYEQYF
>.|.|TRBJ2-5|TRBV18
TGTGCCAGCTCGCAATCCCGGGGGGCCTCCCAAGAGACCCAGTACTTC
CASSQSRGASQETQYF
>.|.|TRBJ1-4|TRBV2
TGTGCCAGCAGCGACCCCGGGGGGGCTACAACTAATGAAAAACTGTTTTTT
CASSDPGGATTNEKLFF
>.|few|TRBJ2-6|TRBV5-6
TGTGCCAGCAGCCTGGGCGGGACTGGGGCCAACGTCCTGACTTTC
CASSLGGTGANVLTF
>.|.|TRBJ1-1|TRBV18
TGTGCCAGCTCACCCAGGGACACGAACACTGAAGCTTTCTTT
CASSPRDTNTEAFF
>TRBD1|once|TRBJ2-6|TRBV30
TGTGCCGGGGACAGGGCTGGGGCCAACGTCCTGACTTTC
CAGDRAGANVLTF
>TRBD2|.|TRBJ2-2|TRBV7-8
TGTGCCAGCAGCCCACTAGCGGGAGGGCCCGGCGGGGAGCTGTTTTTT
CASSPLAGGPGGELFF
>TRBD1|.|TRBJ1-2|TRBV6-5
TGTGCCAGCAGTCGGACAGGGGAGATCAACTATGGCTACACCTTC
CASSRTGEINYGYTF
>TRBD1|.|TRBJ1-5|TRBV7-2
TGTGCCAGCAGCCCAAAGGGGACAGGGGGACAGCCCCAGCATTTT
CASSPKGTGGQPQHF
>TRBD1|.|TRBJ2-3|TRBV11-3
TGTGCCAGCAGTCCGGGACAGGCCACAGATACGCAGTATTTT
CASSPGQATDTQYF
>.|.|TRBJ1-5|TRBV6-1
TGTGCCAGCAGTGAAGGGGAGAGGGGGAATCAGCCCCAGCATTTT
CASSEGERGNQPQHF
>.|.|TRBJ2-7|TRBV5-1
TGCGCCAGCAGCTTGTTTCGGCGACAGTCACCCCACGAGCAGTACTTC
CASSLFRRQSPHEQYF
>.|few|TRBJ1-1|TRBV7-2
TGTGCCAGCAGCTTTCAGGGAGGGAACACTGAAGCTTTCTTT
CASSFQGGNTEAFF
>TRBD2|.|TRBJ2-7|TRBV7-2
TGTGCCAGCAGCCTCCCTGAGGGAGGGACTACCTACGAGCAGTACTTC
CASSLPEGGTTYEQYF
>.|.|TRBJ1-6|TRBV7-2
TGTGCCAGCAGCTTAGTCCTAGACAGCCCACGGCCCCTCCACTTT
CASSLVLDSPRPLHF
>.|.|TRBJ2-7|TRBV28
TGTGCCAGCCAGGTGGGTAGCGGAAGCTCCTACGAGCAGTACTTC
CASQVGSGSSYEQYF
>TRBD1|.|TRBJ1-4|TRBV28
TGTGCCAGCAGCTCCACAGGGGTTGATGAAAAACTGTTTTTT
CASSSTGVDEKLFF
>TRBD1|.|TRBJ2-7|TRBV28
TGTGCCAGCAGTCCCCCCCCAGGGGGCGTCCACGAGCAGTACTTC
CASSPPPGGVHEQYF
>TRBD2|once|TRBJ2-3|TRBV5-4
TGTGCCAGCAGCTTGGACCCAGCGGGAGGACCAGATACGCAGTATTTT
CASSLDPAGGPDTQYF
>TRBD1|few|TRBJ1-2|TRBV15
TGTGCCACCAGCAGAGATTTCGGGACAGGGTCGTACACCTTC
CATSRDFGTGSYTF
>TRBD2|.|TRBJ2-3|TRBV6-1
TGTGCCAGCGCGGGGGGGGCAGATACGCAGTATTTT
CASAGGADTQYF